What follows describes a single T cell receptor beta chain. Its target is unknown. This record belongs to a study of cytomegalovirus exposure and HLA in healthy donors. Study conclusions and caveats: Reportedly, fewer N-insertions than the roughly 600-donor mean appeared in an Asian-associated ancestry cluster in a later analysis. As a later analysis revealed, the rate of TCR association differed by HLA locus, with DRB1 most and HLA-C fewest. Several top significant clusters appeared, in a later analysis, to be linked to common viral pathogens.

Primers: 60 Vbeta forward and 13 Jbeta reverse. Measured with immunoSEQ multiplex PCR; TCRdb has only the in-frame clones, and not every one. The table shows around 150,000 clones, with 80% to 90% occurring only once. The CDR3 runs 15 residues. From germline, CDR1 is SQVTM and CDR2 ANQGSEA. V lost 5 bases to trimming and J lost 4 bases; unmatched junction nucleotides: 9. Sample: PBMCs. The TCR was taken from a man aged 18 to 35 in good health and CMV-seropositive. This chain joins TRBV29-1 and TRBJ1-1; 11 bases are shared with TRBD1. The CDR3 coding sequence is TGCAGCGTTCGCCTGCCCGGGACAGGGGGCACTGAAGCTTTCTTT. Translation: CSVRLPGTGGTEAFF.